This T cell receptor (beta chain) was retrieved from a study of T cells in Graves' hyperthyroidism and ophthalmopathy. TCR beta CDR3 regions were amplified from RNA transcripts. TCR CDR3 regions were first amplified by RT-PCR with HTBI primers. TCRdb fed the multiplex PCR reads into MiXCR, producing one record per CDR3 protein. The table shows about 620,000 distinct CDR3 sequences, with roughly 16% occurring only once. For this clonotype: This may be a read error: a much more frequent sequence differs by one nucleotide.

The CDR3 loop spans 13 amino acids. Germline values: CDR1 MNHEY, CDR2 SMNVEV (reference sequence). V lost 8 bases to trimming and J lost 0 bases, with 9 bases between them. The clonotype comes from a young woman with Graves' hyperthyroidism. The rearrangement joins TRBV27 to TRBJ2-3; D remains ambiguous. The sequenced material came from blood. CDR3 nucleotides: TGTGCCAGCGCCGAACGGAGCACAGATACGCAGTATTTT. This gives the protein CASAERSTDTQYF.